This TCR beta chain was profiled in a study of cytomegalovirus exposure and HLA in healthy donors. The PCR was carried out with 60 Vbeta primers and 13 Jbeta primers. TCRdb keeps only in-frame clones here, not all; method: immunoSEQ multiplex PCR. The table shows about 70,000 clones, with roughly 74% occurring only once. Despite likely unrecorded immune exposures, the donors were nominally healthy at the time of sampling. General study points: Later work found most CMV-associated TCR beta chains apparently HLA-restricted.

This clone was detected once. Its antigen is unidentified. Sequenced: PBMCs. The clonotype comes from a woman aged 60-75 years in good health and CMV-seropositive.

The CDR3 protein is CAISESIGGYEQYF. CDR3 DNA sequence: TGTGCCATCAGTGAGTCCATCGGGGGTTACGAGCAGTACTTC. J is TRBJ2-7 and V is TRBV10-3; TRBD2 might be the D (6 bases). With 0 bases removed from V and 4 bases from J, the gap between germline ends came to 10 bases. CDR3 length: 14 residues. Germline values: CDR1 ENHRY, CDR2 SYGVKD.